The 18 T cell receptor beta chains below come from one sample, sequenced in a study of blood T cell repertoires in COVID-19. Measured with immunoSEQ multiplex PCR; TCRdb has only the in-frame clones, and not every one. The sample carries over 250,000 clones, 85% to 90% recorded once. Sequences were obtained from PBMCs or T cells enriched from blood (not recorded which). These receptor sequences come from an older woman who had recovered from COVID-19.

The chain uses TRBV4-1 and TRBJ1-5; TRBD1 aligns across 9 bases. Germline values: CDR1 MGHRA, CDR2 YSYEKL. The CDR3 is made up of 15 amino acids. Trimming removed 2 bases from V and 6 bases from J; junction bases left unmatched: 5. The CDR3 loop reads CASSQRGQGSQPQHF. DNA of the CDR3: TGCGCCAGCAGCCAACGGGGACAGGGAAGTCAGCCCCAGCATTTT.

The rearrangement joins TRBV2 to TRBJ2-5, with D tentatively TRBD1 (6 bases). CDR1 and CDR2 from the germline V gene are SNHLY and FYNNEI. The ends were cut back, 3 bases at V and 5 bases at J, with 10 bases in the middle. The CDR3 consists of 13 residues. The CDR3 sequence is CASSEDRWETQYF. CDR3 nucleotides: TGTGCCAGCAGTGAGGACAGATGGGAGACCCAGTACTTC.

The rearrangement links TRBV30 to TRBJ2-5, with D possibly TRBD2 on 6 matching bases. V was shortened by 4 bases and J by 2 bases, with 17 bases between the two germline ends. CDR1 is GTSNPN, CDR2 SVGIG, per germline (reference sequence). The CDR3 has 15 residues. DNA for the CDR3: TGTGCCTGGACTCCCGGACGGGGGTCACAAGAGACCCAGTACTTC. This encodes CAWTPGRGSQETQYF.

CDR3 amino acids: CASSESRGSNSPLHF. The CDR3 nucleotides are TGTGCCAGCAGTGAGTCCAGGGGAAGCAATTCACCCCTCCACTTT. J is TRBJ1-6 and V is TRBV2; possibly TRBD1 for D (6 bases). V lost 3 bases, J lost 7 bases, and 13 bases lay in between. Looked up from germline, CDR1 is SNHLY and CDR2 is FYNNEI. The CDR3 has 15 amino acids.

This chain connects TRBV6-5 to TRBJ1-6, with D possibly matching TRBD1 (5 bases). Germline values: CDR1 MNHEY, CDR2 SVGAGI. The CDR3 contains 13 residues. The germline V and J ends were trimmed by 6 bases and 7 bases, with 10 bases remaining between them. CDR3 coding DNA: TGTGCCAGCAGCGCTGACAGAAATTCACCCCTCCACTTT. Translating it yields CASSADRNSPLHF.

The chain carries TRBV28 and TRBJ1-5; a weak D match, TRBD1 (6 bases). Germline CDR1 is MDHEN and CDR2 is SYDVKM. Trimming pared 2 bases from V and 5 bases from J, leaving 13 bases between. The CDR3 is made up of 15 amino acids. The CDR3 bases are TGTGCCAGCAGTTTAGGTCAGGGGAAATATCAGCCCCAGCATTTT. Its translation is CASSLGQGKYQPQHF. Together with reference TRBV28 and TRBJ1-5, the CDR3 gives the full variable domain: DVKVTQSSRYLVKRTGEKVFLECVQDMDHENMFWYRQDPGLGLRLIYFSYDVKMKEKGDIPEGYSVSREKKERFSLILESASTNQTSMYLCASSLGQGKYQPQHFGDGTRLSIL.

The V call is TRBV4-2, the J call TRBJ1-1; D is possibly TRBD1 (5 bases). The CDR3 extends over 15 amino acids. Germline V gene lookup returns CDR1 LGHNA and CDR2 YNFKEQ. The V and J ends lost 4 bases and 2 bases respectively, with 14 bases between them. CDR3 DNA sequence: TGTGCCAGCAGCCCTACTCAGGGACTTAACACTGAAGCTTTCTTT. Amino acids: CASSPTQGLNTEAFF.

This chain connects TRBV18 to TRBJ2-7, with TRBD2 identical over 11 bases. V lost 5 bases, J lost 0 bases, and 6 bases stayed unmatched. Germline CDR1 KGHSH, CDR2 LQKENI. There are 16 residues in the CDR3. CDR3 nucleotides: TGTGCCAGCTCAACGGGACTAGCGGAGAACTCCTACGAGCAGTACTTC. Translated: CASSTGLAENSYEQYF.

This clone was seen a few times. The V gene is TRBV28, the J gene TRBJ1-3; maybe TRBD1 (6 bases). Germline-derived CDR1 and CDR2 are MDHEN and SYDVKM. V gave up 2 bases and J gave up 8 bases, with 25 bases separating them. The CDR3 has 18 residues. The CDR3 region has the DNA TGTGCCAGCAGTTTAGGTCTTGGATGGGGGCAAACGCGCGACACCATATATTTT. Protein sequence: CASSLGLGWGQTRDTIYF.

The table lists this clone with a few counts. The rearrangement uses TRBV29-1 and TRBJ2-3; 8 nucleotides line up with TRBD2. Unmatched junction bases numbered 7, after V lost 4 bases and J lost 1 base. Germline assignment: CDR1 SQVTM and CDR2 ANQGSEA. This CDR3 is 15 amino acids long. The CDR3 spells CSVAGGALGTDTQYF. For the CDR3, the DNA is TGCAGCGTTGCGGGGGGGGCGCTTGGCACAGATACGCAGTATTTT.

This chain connects TRBV28 to TRBJ1-2; TRBD1 might be the D (6 bases). The V end lost 7 bases, the J end lost 1 base, and 16 bases lay between the germline ends. The CDR3 sequence is 15 residues long. The germline gives CDR1 MDHEN, CDR2 SYDVKM. The CDR3 nucleotides read TGTGCCAGCAATCATGCAGGGGTCGGTAACTATGGCTACACCTTC. As protein: CASNHAGVGNYGYTF.

V gene TRBV3-1 (or the pseudogene TRBV3-2) combines with J gene TRBJ2-5; D gene unclear. The CDR3 totals 12 residues. CDR1 LGHDT and CDR2 YNNKEL come from the germline V gene (reference sequence). Trimming shortened V by 10 bases and J by 7 bases, and 16 bases separated the two germline ends. CDR3 sequence reads: CATESRGGTQYF. The CDR3 DNA sequence: TGTGCCACCGAGTCCCGTGGTGGGACCCAGTACTTC.

The sample holds a few counts of this clone. Other DNA sequences of this sample code for an identical CDR3. This chain uses TRBV28 with TRBJ1-2; TRBD1 matches at 8 bases. CDR1 is MDHEN and CDR2 is SYDVKM in the germline V gene. The CDR3 loop spans 14 amino acids. J lost 2 bases, V lost 5 bases, and 4 bases had no gene match. The DNA of the CDR3 is TGTGCCAGCAGTCTAGGACAGGGAAACTATGGCTACACCTTC. This translates into CASSLGQGNYGYTF.

The J gene is TRBJ1-1, the V gene TRBV12-5; D is unresolved. CDR1 is LGHNT, CDR2 FRNRAP, per germline. The V gene lost 3 bases and the J gene lost 8 bases, with 10 bases spanning the gap. The CDR3 length is 12 residues. The CDR3: CASGFASHEAFF. The CDR3 nucleotides are TGTGCTAGTGGTTTTGCTAGCCACGAAGCTTTCTTT.

The chain employs TRBV28 and TRBJ2-7; D is unclear. The V end lost 6 bases, the J end lost 0 bases, and 12 bases lay between the germline ends. Germline loops: CDR1 MDHEN, CDR2 SYDVKM. CDR3 length: 14 amino acids. Here the CDR3 reads CASRLPAGSYEQYF. CDR3 DNA: TGTGCCAGCAGGCTGCCGGCAGGCTCCTACGAGCAGTACTTC.

The CDR3 loop is CASSLLGGALSDTQYF. The CDR3 DNA sequence: TGTGCCAGCAGCCTCCTAGGGGGGGCCCTTTCAGATACGCAGTATTTT. V usage is TRBV4-2 and J usage is TRBJ2-3, with D perhaps matching TRBD2 (7 bases). Trimming pared 4 bases from V and 4 bases from J, leaving 18 bases between. The CDR3 covers 16 residues. The germline V gene has CDR1 LGHNA and CDR2 YNFKEQ.

The chain joins TRBV7-9 to TRBJ2-2, with 7 bases that match TRBD1. V lost 3 bases and J lost 0; bases outside the gene matches: 10. The CDR3 has 18 amino acids. Germline values: CDR1 SEHNR, CDR2 FQNEAQ (reference sequence). The CDR3 loop reads CASSFPVSGTANTGELFF. DNA for the CDR3: TGTGCCAGCAGCTTTCCCGTCTCCGGGACAGCGAACACCGGGGAGCTGTTTTTT.

The J gene is TRBJ2-7, the V gene TRBV3-1 (or the pseudogene TRBV3-2); D is uncertain. Germline V CDR1 and CDR2: LGHDT, YNNKEL (reference sequence). The CDR3 contains 12 residues. V lost 4 bases, J lost 2 bases, and 6 bases lay in between. Here the CDR3 reads CASSPSTYEQYF. The DNA of the CDR3 is TGTGCCAGCAGCCCCTCTACCTACGAGCAGTACTTC.